The clone carrying this T cell receptor beta chain has just a few counts. The same CDR3 is also encoded by other DNA sequences in this sample. Investigators isolated RNA and reverse transcribed it into cDNA to act as the sequencing template. Produced via immunoSEQ multiplex PCR; TCRdb's table is partial and in-frame only. The data hold some 22,000 clones, with around 50% observed a single time. The sample originates from a study of CD8+ T cells in alopecia areata. Trimming removed 5 bases from V and 3 bases from J, with 11 bases in between. Germline-derived CDR1 and CDR2 are SEHNR and FQNEAQ (reference sequence). The CDR3 has 14 amino acids.

The sequencing sample was made of NKG2D-high CD8+ T cells sorted from blood. The gene calls are TRBV7-9 and TRBJ2-1; perhaps D is TRBD1 or TRBD2 (5 bases each). The TCR originated in a human donor with alopecia areata. DNA for the CDR3: TGTGCCAGCAGCCTTGGGGGTGGCTACAATGAGCAGTTCTTC. This translates into CASSLGGGYNEQFF.